The 25 T cell receptor beta chains reported below all come from one sample, sequenced in a study of cytotoxic CD8 clonotypes in ibrutinib-treated CLL. Clones were read by immunoSEQ multiplex PCR, and TCRdb kept only the in-frame ones, dropping some. The table records approximately 280,000 clones, roughly four fifths of them present only once. The sequences come from PBMCs, collected at disease progression, from a patient treated with ibrutinib. The source of these receptors is a human donor with chronic lymphocytic leukemia.

J is TRBJ1-5 and V is TRBV15; 7 positions match TRBD1. V lost 1 base, J lost 6 bases, and 18 bases stayed unmatched. The CDR3 length is 19 residues. The germline CDR1 and CDR2 sequences are LNHNV and YYDKDF (reference sequence). The CDR3 loop reads CATSRVHRRDRAASQPQHF. The CDR3 nucleotides are TGTGCCACCAGCAGAGTACATCGGAGAGACAGGGCGGCCAGTCAGCCCCAGCATTTT.

The V gene is TRBV4-1, the J gene TRBJ1-5; D is unclear. This CDR3 region has 16 residues. Trimming stripped 1 base from V and 2 bases from J, with 12 bases between. Per the germline V gene, CDR1 is MGHRA and CDR2 is YSYEKL. CDR3: CASSQVGGSRNQPQHF. In DNA form, the CDR3 reads TGCGCCAGCAGCCAAGTAGGCGGATCCCGCAATCAGCCCCAGCATTTT.

The rearrangement uses TRBV2 and TRBJ2-1, with TRBD2 matching 9 bases. Germline CDR1 and CDR2: SNHLY and FYNNEI. The CDR3 length is 16 residues. Trimming took 4 bases from V and 7 from J; bases not matched to a gene: 11. The chain's CDR3 is CASSGPGTSPTNEQFF. The CDR3 DNA is TGTGCCAGCAGTGGCCCCGGGACTAGCCCGACGAATGAGCAGTTCTTC.

The chain recombines TRBV4-1 with TRBJ2-2; the match to TRBD2 covers 13 bases. The CDR3 covers 17 residues. V dropped 0 bases and J dropped 4; count of bases not matched to a gene: 2. Germline CDR1 and CDR2: MGHRA and YSYEKL. As DNA, the CDR3 is TGCGCCAGCAGCCAAGAGGGACTAGCGGGGCCCACCGGGGAGCTGTTTTTT. This codes for CASSQEGLAGPTGELFF.

This chain links TRBV4-1 with TRBJ1-4; TRBD1 aligns across 8 bases. Germline V gene sequence: CDR1 MGHRA, CDR2 YSYEKL. Trimming at V came to 2 bases and at J to 14 bases, leaving 13 bases not matched to a gene. CDR3 length: 15 residues. CDR3 amino acids: CASSQHRGQVGSLFF. Here the CDR3 DNA reads TGCGCCAGCAGCCAACATCGGGGACAGGTCGGTAGTCTGTTTTTT.

The chain employs TRBV15 and TRBJ2-7; perhaps TRBD1 as D (5 bases). Germline CDR1 is LNHNV and CDR2 is YYDKDF (reference sequence). The CDR3 covers 16 residues. V lost 6 bases to trimming and J lost 1 base, with 19 bases between them. CDR3 region: CATRKSTGVDSYEQYF. In nucleotides, the CDR3 is TGTGCCACCAGGAAATCCACAGGAGTCGATTCCTACGAGCAGTACTTC.

The chain joins TRBV5-6 to TRBJ2-1, with 8 bases that match TRBD2. The junction had 8 bases not matched to a gene; V was cut back by 2 bases and J by 4 bases. Germline V gene sequence: CDR1 SGHDT, CDR2 YYEEEE. The CDR3 spans 16 residues. The CDR3 spells CASSFIGAGAYNEQFF. The CDR3 DNA reads TGTGCCAGCAGCTTTATAGGAGCGGGAGCATACAATGAGCAGTTCTTC.

J is TRBJ1-1 and V is TRBV11-2, with D maybe TRBD1 (5 bases). The CDR3 runs 14 residues. V was shortened by 6 bases and J by 1 base, with 12 bases between the two germline ends. The germline V gene encodes CDR1 SGHAT and CDR2 FQNNGV. In DNA form, the CDR3 reads TGTGCCAGCAGGCGGCGGGGACCGAACACTGAAGCTTTCTTT. It specifies CASRRRGPNTEAFF.

This clone appeared a single time. The chain couples TRBV4-1 to TRBJ2-7, with a weak D call TRBD2 (5 bases). Germline loops: CDR1 MGHRA, CDR2 YSYEKL. Trimming left V 1 base short and J 9 bases short, with 25 bases between. The CDR3 is made up of 17 amino acids. The CDR3 sequence is CASSQVKFEGRLRRQYF. The DNA of the CDR3 is TGCGCCAGCAGCCAAGTTAAATTCGAGGGCCGGCTTAGACGGCAGTACTTC.

The chain has TRBV7-2 and TRBJ2-3; perhaps TRBD2 as D (6 bases). V was pared by 1 base and J by 9 bases, with 20 bases between. Germline CDR1 reads SGHTA; CDR2 reads FQGNSA. This CDR3 comprises 16 residues. CDR3 DNA: TGTGCCAGCAGCTTAGTTGGCGCGGGGACCCAACAAACGCAGTATTTT. Residues: CASSLVGAGTQQTQYF.

This chain uses TRBV2 with TRBJ1-2; 8 bases line up with TRBD1. CDR1 and CDR2 (germline): SNHLY, FYNNEI. Losses at the gene ends were 6 bases for V and 4 bases for J; bases not matched to a gene: 4. This CDR3 is 13 amino acids long. This chain's CDR3 is CASSSDRVYGYTF. As DNA, the CDR3 is TGTGCCAGCAGCTCGGACAGGGTCTATGGCTACACCTTC.

The V gene is TRBV2, the J gene TRBJ2-3, with D perhaps matching TRBD2 (6 bases). The CDR3 is 13 residues long. CDR1 is SNHLY, CDR2 FYNNEI, per germline. Trimming left V 8 bases short and J 2 bases short, with 11 bases between. The CDR3 protein is CASGERATDTQYF. CDR3 bases: TGTGCCAGCGGAGAGCGGGCCACAGATACGCAGTATTTT.

The chain carries TRBV4-2 and TRBJ1-4; 9 bases line up with TRBD1. From germline, CDR1 is LGHNA and CDR2 YNFKEQ. This CDR3 comprises 16 residues. V was clipped by 3 bases and J by 3 bases; unmatched bases: 5. The DNA of the CDR3 is TGTGCCAGCAGCCACGCGGGACAGGGTGCTAATGAAAAACTGTTTTTT. Residues: CASSHAGQGANEKLFF.

This clone was recorded a few times. The rearrangement links TRBV4-1 to TRBJ1-2; D not certain. Germline assignment: CDR1 MGHRA and CDR2 YSYEKL. This CDR3 has 15 residues. V was trimmed by 1 base and J by 6 bases, leaving 15 bases between them. CDR3 residues: CASSQVEAVFDGYTF. For the CDR3, the DNA is TGCGCCAGCAGCCAAGTGGAGGCGGTATTTGATGGCTACACCTTC.

This chain uses TRBV10-3 with TRBJ2-1; D possibly uses TRBD1 or TRBD2 (5 bases each). CDR1 ENHRY and CDR2 SYGVKD come from the germline V gene. The V and J ends lost 3 bases and 8 bases respectively, with 17 bases between them. This CDR3 region has 15 residues. CDR3 DNA: TGTGCCATCAGTGAACCGGGGAAGGGACCACATGAGCAGTTCTTC. Protein product: CAISEPGKGPHEQFF.

The genes are TRBV4-1 and TRBJ2-7, with 8 bases fitting TRBD2. CDR3 size: 17 residues. With V trimmed by 3 bases and J by 4 bases, 14 bases remained unmatched. Germline V gene sequence: CDR1 MGHRA, CDR2 YSYEKL. In DNA form, the CDR3 reads TGCGCCAGCAGCCATGCCCACCACCGGGGGGGTTTTTACGAGCAGTACTTC. It yields the protein CASSHAHHRGGFYEQYF.

V usage is TRBV2 and J usage is TRBJ2-3; 11 bases are shared with TRBD1. The CDR3 extends over 15 amino acids. Germline loops: CDR1 SNHLY, CDR2 FYNNEI. Trimming cost V 6 bases and J 5 bases; bases outside gene matches: 7. CDR3 in amino acids: CASRDRGRRQDTQYF. The CDR3 DNA sequence: TGTGCCAGCAGGGACAGGGGGCGCCGGCAAGATACGCAGTATTTT. Together with reference TRBV2 and TRBJ2-3, the CDR3 gives the full variable domain: EPEVTQTPSHQVTQMGQEVILRCVPISNHLYFYWYRQILGQKVEFLVSFYNNEISEKSEIFDDQFSVERPDGSNFTLKIRSTKLEDSAMYFCASRDRGRRQDTQYFGPGTRLTVL.

This clone appeared once. The V and J genes are TRBV15 and TRBJ2-2; D gene uncertain. In germline, CDR1 is LNHNV, CDR2 YYDKDF (reference sequence). The CDR3 has 19 amino acids. The V end was cut by 1 base, the J end by 0 bases, with 18 bases between. This chain's CDR3 is CATSRGAYRVTPNTGELFF. The CDR3 DNA reads TGTGCCACCAGCAGAGGCGCTTATAGAGTAACCCCGAACACCGGGGAGCTGTTTTTT.

The gene calls are TRBV5-1 and TRBJ1-1, with D unresolved. Germline-derived CDR1 and CDR2 are SGHRS and YFSETQ. The V end was cut by 4 bases, the J end by 1 base, with 14 bases between. This CDR3 is built from 15 residues. CDR3 bases: TGCGCCAGCAGCCCGGCACAGAGGACGAACACTGAAGCTTTCTTT. Amino acids: CASSPAQRTNTEAFF.

The chain carries TRBV5-1 and TRBJ2-5; D possibly corresponds to TRBD1 (5 bases). This CDR3 spans 13 amino acids. Between the trimmed V and J ends, which lost 2 bases and 4 bases, there was a span of 9 bases. Per germline, CDR1 SGHRS and CDR2 YFSETQ. CDR3 bases: TGCGCCAGCAGCTTAGGGGTAGGAGAGACCCAGTACTTC. Translated: CASSLGVGETQYF.

The chain is built from TRBV29-1 and TRBJ2-5; the D gene is possibly TRBD1 (6 bases). V lost 8 bases and J 2 bases, leaving 24 bases between the germline ends. In germline, CDR1 is SQVTM, CDR2 ANQGSEA. The CDR3 is made up of 16 amino acids. The CDR3 DNA sequence: TGCAGCCCCCGAATCTGGGGGCTCATGGGTCAAGAGACCCAGTACTTC. Protein: CSPRIWGLMGQETQYF.

The chain couples TRBV10-1 to TRBJ2-7; the D gene is possibly TRBD2 (5 bases). Germline CDR1 WNHNN, CDR2 SYGVQD (reference sequence). V gave up 2 bases and J gave up 5 bases, with 10 bases separating them. The CDR3 extends over 13 amino acids. CDR3 DNA sequence: TGCGCCAGCAGTGAGACCCCGAGGGACGAGCAGTACTTC. Translated, it gives CASSETPRDEQYF.

In its sample, this clone was seen once. The CDR3 loop reads CASSLYQGKEQYF. The CDR3 nucleotides read TGTGCCAGCAGTTTATATCAGGGAAAGGAGCAGTACTTC. V gene TRBV28 combines with J gene TRBJ2-7; tentatively, D is TRBD1 (5 bases). This CDR3 has 13 residues. V lost 1 base and J 7 bases, leaving 11 bases between the germline ends. Germline-derived CDR1 and CDR2 are MDHEN and SYDVKM.

A few counts support this clone. The chain combines TRBV28 with TRBJ2-1; tentatively, D is TRBD1 (5 bases). This CDR3 region has 14 residues. V was shortened by 5 bases and J by 15 bases, with 23 bases between the two germline ends. CDR1 is MDHEN, CDR2 SYDVKM, per germline. CDR3 region: CASSLPSQVPPPFF. The CDR3 region has the DNA TGTGCCAGCAGTCTACCTTCACAGGTCCCTCCCCCGTTCTTC.

The chain has TRBV5-6 and TRBJ1-1; D not certain. Trimming pared 1 base from V and 2 bases from J, leaving 9 bases between. The CDR3 contains 14 residues. Germline V gives CDR1 SGHDT, CDR2 YYEEEE. The CDR3: CASSLYGVNTEAFF. CDR3 in DNA: TGTGCCAGCAGCTTGTACGGGGTCAACACTGAAGCTTTCTTT.